These 22 T cell receptor beta chains were sequenced from one sample in a study of identical twins. TCRdb reprocessed the 5' RACE reads via MiXCR and lists one record per CDR3 protein. The sample records 250,000 or so distinct CDR3 sequences, roughly 8.7% being singletons. In addition, the sample was reused for a study of yellow fever vaccine responses in identical twins.

The material sequenced was CD8+ T cells sorted from blood. All receptors derive from a woman between 18 and 29 years old in good health.

This clonotype was seen at least ten times. The chain carries TRBV29-1 and TRBJ2-2; a possible D gene is TRBD1 (6 bases). The V and J ends lost 0 bases and 3 bases respectively, with 14 bases between them. This CDR3 is 16 amino acids long. The germline CDR1 and CDR2 sequences are SQVTM and ANQGSEA. The CDR3 DNA reads TGCAGCGTTGAAGAACCCAGGGGTGGGCACACCGGGGAGCTGTTTTTT. Translating it yields CSVEEPRGGHTGELFF.

This clonotype turned up a few times. Written as DNA, the CDR3 is TGCAGCGTTGCTGGGGCTATGGGTCAGCCCCAGCATTTT. As protein: CSVAGAMGQPQHF. This chain connects TRBV29-1 to TRBJ1-5, with D maybe TRBD1 (5 bases). CDR3 size: 13 residues. Germline CDR1 and CDR2: SQVTM and ANQGSEA. The V end was cut by 4 bases, the J end by 6 bases, with 13 bases between. Full variable domain (remainder filled in from reference TRBV29-1 and TRBJ1-5): SAVISQKPSRDICQRGTSLTIQCQVDSQVTMMFWYRQQPGQSLTLIATANQGSEATYESGFVIDKFPISRPNLTFSTLTVSNMSPEDSSIYLCSVAGAMGQPQHFGDGTRLSIL.

This clonotype was recorded many times. The rearrangement uses TRBV5-1 and TRBJ2-7; 8 bases agree with TRBD1. V lost 4 bases to trimming and J lost 2 bases; unmatched junction nucleotides: 5. CDR1 is SGHRS, CDR2 YFSETQ, per germline. The CDR3 runs to 14 residues. CDR3 DNA sequence: TGCGCCAGCAGCGCAGGACAGGGTGCCTACGAGCAGTACTTC. Its protein product is CASSAGQGAYEQYF.

The chain combines TRBV12-3 or TRBV12-4 with TRBJ2-5, with 10 bases aligning to TRBD2. V lost 8 bases to trimming and J lost 4 bases; unmatched junction nucleotides: 13. There are 16 residues in the CDR3. The CDR3 spells CASLRGLAGVGETQYF. As DNA, the CDR3 is TGTGCCAGCCTCCGGGGTCTAGCGGGAGTCGGAGAGACCCAGTACTTC.

This chain joins TRBV7-3 and TRBJ2-1, with D perhaps being TRBD1 or TRBD2 (5 bases each). The germline V gene encodes CDR1 SGHTA and CDR2 FQGTGA. This CDR3 region has 16 residues. The germline V and J ends were trimmed by 5 bases and 4 bases, with 18 bases remaining between them. The CDR3 bases are TGTGCCAGCAGCCCCATGATCGGGACGGTTTACAATGAGCAGTTCTTC. Protein product: CASSPMIGTVYNEQFF.

V and J are TRBV20-1 and TRBJ1-5; the match to TRBD1 covers 8 bases. V lost 0 bases, J lost 0 bases, and 7 bases stayed unmatched. The CDR3 is made up of 17 amino acids. CDR1 DFQATT and CDR2 SNEGSKA come from the germline V gene (reference sequence). The CDR3 region has the DNA TGCAGTGCTAGAGAGAGGACAGGGATTTATAGCAATCAGCCCCAGCATTTT. It is translated as CSARERTGIYSNQPQHF.

This clonotype appeared many times. The rearrangement links TRBV29-1 to TRBJ2-1; no clear D. Between the trimmed V and J ends, which lost 8 bases and 7 bases, there was a span of 9 bases. The CDR3 runs to 10 residues. Per the germline V gene, CDR1 is SQVTM and CDR2 is ANQGSEA. The CDR3 is CSTVANEQFF. The CDR3 bases are TGCAGCACCGTGGCAAATGAGCAGTTCTTC.

This clonotype was seen a handful of times. The rearrangement uses TRBV6-2 or TRBV6-3 and TRBJ2-7; TRBD1 aligns across 9 bases. CDR3 size: 15 residues. V was clipped by 0 bases and J by 1 base; unmatched bases: 1. CDR1 is MNHEY, CDR2 SVGEGT, per germline. CDR3 sequence reads: CASSYSGTGSYEQYF. As DNA, the CDR3 is TGTGCCAGCAGTTACTCCGGGACAGGGTCCTACGAGCAGTACTTC.

This chain connects TRBV6-1 to TRBJ1-1; D is perhaps TRBD1 (5 bases). CDR3 length: 15 amino acids. Trimming took 6 bases from V and 4 from J, leaving 18 bases between them. CDR1 is MNHNS, CDR2 SASEGT, per germline. Here the CDR3 reads CASSLGVPGGTEAFF. The CDR3 DNA is TGTGCCAGCAGCCTAGGCGTACCCGGGGGCACTGAAGCTTTCTTT.

This clonotype was counted at least ten times. The V gene is TRBV5-1, the J gene TRBJ2-5, with D unresolved. The germline CDR1 and CDR2 sequences are SGHRS and YFSETQ. This CDR3 comprises 10 residues. The ends were cut back, 7 bases at V and 3 bases at J, with 4 bases in the middle. The CDR3 region has the DNA TGCGCCAGCGTTAAAGAGACCCAGTACTTC. Its translation is CASVKETQYF.

This chain joins TRBV5-1 and TRBJ1-5; 7 bases fit TRBD1. The length of the CDR3 is 14 residues. Germline V gene sequence: CDR1 SGHRS, CDR2 YFSETQ. J was trimmed by 7 bases and V by 0 bases; bases with no gene match: 4. CDR3 coding DNA: TGCGCCAGCAGCTTGGCCACAGGGGTACAGCCCCAGCATTTT. Its protein is CASSLATGVQPQHF.

The chain employs TRBV7-6 and TRBJ2-5, with TRBD2 matching 10 bases. The germline V gene encodes CDR1 SGHVS and CDR2 FNYEAQ. V shed 1 base, J shed 4 bases, and the junction held 6 bases outside the gene matches. CDR3 length: 16 residues. CDR3 loop: CASSLGTSGQGETQYF. The DNA for the CDR3 is TGTGCCAGCAGCTTAGGGACTAGCGGACAGGGAGAGACCCAGTACTTC.

This sequence joins TRBV7-8 and TRBJ1-1, with a possible D match to TRBD1 (5 bases). V lost 1 base and J 4 bases, leaving 13 bases between the germline ends. CDR3 length: 15 amino acids. CDR1 is SGHVS and CDR2 is FQNEAQ in the germline V gene. This CDR3 is CASSLVLMGGTEAFF. CDR3 nucleotide sequence: TGTGCCAGCAGCTTAGTTCTAATGGGGGGCACTGAAGCTTTCTTT.

This clonotype was counted ten times or more. V gene TRBV29-1 combines with J gene TRBJ2-7; the D gene is possibly TRBD2 (5 bases). V lost 7 bases to trimming and J lost 5 bases, with 21 bases between them. Looked up from germline, CDR1 is SQVTM and CDR2 is ANQGSEA. The CDR3 consists of 14 residues. The CDR3 coding sequence is TGCAGCGCCGTGGGTCGGGAAGCAGTCCACGAGCAGTACTTC. Translating gives CSAVGREAVHEQYF.

This clonotype was picked up many times. The CDR3 DNA reads TGCAGTGCAAATCCGGGACTGGGATACACAGATACGCAGTATTTT. Translating it yields CSANPGLGYTDTQYF. This sequence joins TRBV20-1 and TRBJ2-3, with D possibly TRBD2 on 6 matching bases. Germline V gene lookup returns CDR1 DFQATT and CDR2 SNEGSKA (reference sequence). CDR3 length: 15 residues. V was shortened by 6 bases and J by 2 bases, with 18 bases between the two germline ends.

The chain uses TRBV3-1 and TRBJ1-1; D might be TRBD1 (6 bases). The ends were cut back, 4 bases at V and 2 bases at J, with 14 bases in the middle. The CDR3 length is 15 residues. Germline assignment: CDR1 LGHDT and CDR2 YNNKEL (reference sequence). The CDR3 coding sequence is TGTGCCAGCAGCCTCCTGGGCGGGGGCAACACTGAAGCTTTCTTT. Translated: CASSLLGGGNTEAFF.

This clonotype occurred many times. The J gene is TRBJ2-2, the V gene TRBV5-1, with D possibly TRBD2 on 5 matching bases. The CDR3 consists of 14 residues. CDR1 SGHRS and CDR2 YFSETQ come from the germline V gene. V lost 7 bases and J lost 1, with 11 bases in between. The CDR3 region is CASERSGNTGELFF. For the CDR3, the DNA is TGCGCCAGCGAGAGGAGCGGGAACACCGGGGAGCTGTTTTTT.

This clonotype was counted between two and nine times. This chain links TRBV5-6 with TRBJ1-1, with 7 positions matching TRBD1. CDR1 and CDR2 from the germline V gene are SGHDT and YYEEEE. This CDR3 contains 13 residues. V lost 4 bases, J lost 7 bases, and 7 bases stayed unmatched. The CDR3 nucleotides read TGTGCCAGCAGCGCGACAGGGTGGAATGAAGCTTTCTTT. It codes for CASSATGWNEAFF.

The CDR3 sequence is CASRRDRDLSYEQYF. CDR3 bases: TGTGCCAGCAGACGAGACAGGGATTTATCCTACGAGCAGTACTTC. V gene TRBV5-4 combines with J gene TRBJ2-7; 7 nucleotides line up with TRBD1. The CDR3 length is 15 residues. The junction had 9 bases not matched to a gene; V was cut back by 5 bases and J by 1 base. CDR1 SGHNT and CDR2 YYREEE come from the germline V gene (reference sequence).

This clonotype was detected ten times or more. V usage is TRBV11-1 and J usage is TRBJ1-2; tentatively, D is TRBD1 (6 bases). The CDR3 sequence is 18 residues long. CDR1 SGHAT and CDR2 FQDESV come from the germline V gene (reference sequence). Trimming removed 5 bases at V and 0 bases at J, with 22 bases between. The CDR3 DNA reads TGTGCCAGCAGCAGTCAGGACAGCGACTCTTTACCTAACTATGGCTACACCTTC. Its protein is CASSSQDSDSLPNYGYTF.

The table lists this clonotype with many counts. This chain connects TRBV10-2 to TRBJ2-7; perhaps TRBD2 as D (5 bases). Between the trimmed V and J ends, which lost 2 bases and 2 bases, there was a span of 16 bases. Germline lookup yields CDR1 WSHSY and CDR2 SAAADI. This CDR3 region has 16 residues. The chain's CDR3 is CASSEPRGLMTYEQYF. DNA of the CDR3: TGCGCCAGCAGTGAGCCTCGGGGTTTGATGACCTACGAGCAGTACTTC.

CDR3 in amino acids: CSARDTSGRNGNTQYF. The CDR3 DNA reads TGCAGTGCCAGGGACACTAGCGGGAGAAACGGGAATACGCAGTATTTT. The chain carries TRBV20-1 and TRBJ2-3; TRBD2 matches at 11 bases. The germline V gene has CDR1 DFQATT and CDR2 SNEGSKA (reference sequence). V shed 6 bases and J 7 bases; nucleotides not matched to a gene: 15. This CDR3 contains 16 residues.